This T cell receptor beta chain was documented in a study of blood T cell repertoires in COVID-19. At the level of the study: Sites in the United States, Italy and Spain provided acute and convalescent COVID-19 samples. T cells, B-cell-depleted T cells, or PBMCs supplied cDNA or gDNA.

This clone appeared a few times. An end of the junction differs from the germline gene, which may be a read error. Sequencing was performed with immunoSEQ multiplex PCR; in TCRdb, only in-frame clones are kept and a portion is missing. The sample yields under 200,000 clones, around two thirds seen once. The CDR3 has 13 residues. Per the germline V gene, CDR1 is KGHSH and CDR2 is LQKENI. The sequencing sample was made of peripheral blood. The TCR originated in a woman older than 75 with acute or convalescent COVID-19. The gene calls are TRBV18 and TRBJ2-7, with D perhaps matching TRBD2 (6 bases). CDR3 sequence (DNA): TGTGCCAGCTCAATGATCGGGGAGGACAAGACACAATTC. Translation: CASSMIGEDKTQF.